This TCR beta chain was observed in a study of neurological immune-mediated disorders. Overall study context: The roughly 34 multiple sclerosis patients comprised roughly 31 relapsing-remitting and 3 secondary progressive cases. Study-level points and caveats: HTLV-1-associated myelopathy had the most TCR clonal expansion, whereas multiple sclerosis had the least (lower than in healthy controls).

MiXCR was run by TCRdb on the 5' RACE reads, yielding one entry per CDR3 protein. The sample shows more than 75,000 distinct CDR3 sequences, approximately 4% of them seen only once. The CDR3 contains 15 residues. Germline lookup yields CDR1 ENHRY and CDR2 SYGVKD. This clonotype was found once. The antigen remains unidentified. The junction differs from germline at one of its ends, possibly a read error. The sequence derives from a woman in her fifties or sixties with multiple sclerosis. The V gene is TRBV10-3, the J gene TRBJ1-2; D uncertain. Sequencing used PBMCs. CDR3 loop: CAIPSTRQEEYGYTF. The DNA for the CDR3 is TGTGCCATTCCTTCCACCAGGCAGGAAGAATATGGATACACCTTC.